This T cell receptor (beta chain) was identified in a study of cytomegalovirus exposure and HLA in healthy donors. Findings of the study overall: Later analysis indicated greater clonal expansion among HLA-associated TCR beta chains than among equally common other chains.

Primers for the PCR totalled 60 Vbeta and 13 Jbeta. The repertoire was sequenced with immunoSEQ multiplex PCR; TCRdb's copy has only in-frame clones and lacks some. The sample includes under 200,000 clones, approximately 71% of them seen just once. A word on this clone: What it binds is unknown.

The receptor was isolated from a girl aged 5 to 17 in good health and CMV-seronegative. Source material: PBMCs.

CDR3 protein: CASSIRSSVEGKYEQYF. As DNA, the CDR3 is TGTGCCAGTAGTATAAGGTCCTCCGTTGAGGGAAAGTACGAGCAGTACTTC. The chain uses TRBV19 and TRBJ2-7, with TRBD2 as a possible D gene (5 bases). The ends were cut back, 2 bases at V and 4 bases at J, with 21 bases in the middle. Germline loops: CDR1 LNHDA, CDR2 SQIVND (reference sequence). The CDR3 runs to 17 residues.